The 9 T cell receptor beta chains below were found in one sample sequenced in a study of T cell responses to AZD1222 COVID-19 vaccine. Sequenced by immunoSEQ multiplex PCR; TCRdb stores in-frame clones only, minus some. There are about 160,000 clones in the sample; about 91% occur only once, and about 4.4% lies in the top ten. Specimen: peripheral blood, collected on day 0 of AZD1222 vaccination. The receptors derive from an adult in good health.

The V and J genes are TRBV12-2 and TRBJ2-7; whether TRBD1, the table's D call, matches the DNA was not checked. TRBV12-2 is labeled a pseudogene. The length of the CDR3 is 16 residues. CDR3 coding DNA: TGTGCAAGTCGCTTCCCCCGCCCAGGGTATCTCTACGAGCAGTACTTC. It encodes CASRFPRPGYLYEQYF.

The V call is TRBV11-2, the J call TRBJ2-7, with a weak D call TRBD2 (6 bases). V lost 7 bases and J 4 bases, leaving 32 bases between the germline ends. The CDR3 covers 19 residues. Germline-derived CDR1 and CDR2 are SGHAT and FQNNGV. This CDR3 is CASTPIQVVNRPGGYEQYF. CDR3 in DNA: TGTGCCAGCACCCCTATCCAGGTAGTCAACCGCCCCGGGGGATACGAGCAGTACTTC.

This rearrangement joins TRBV28 to TRBJ1-5, with unresolved D. The germline V gene encodes CDR1 MDHEN and CDR2 SYDVKM. V lost 3 bases to trimming and J lost 9 bases, with 12 bases between them. The CDR3 has 13 amino acids. The CDR3 reads CASSLAGRRPQHF. CDR3 DNA sequence: TGTGCCAGCAGTTTGGCCGGTCGTCGGCCCCAGCATTTT.

The chain combines TRBV6-5 with TRBJ2-1; D call uncertain. Germline V gene data show CDR1 as MNHEY and CDR2 as SVGAGI. The CDR3 contains 15 residues. V gave up 4 bases and J gave up 1 base, with 11 bases separating them. The DNA for the CDR3 is TGTGCCAGCAGTTTACAGACCCCTTCCTACAATGAGCAGTTCTTC. Amino acid sequence: CASSLQTPSYNEQFF.

This chain connects TRBV19 to TRBJ2-1, with 10 bases aligning to TRBD2. CDR1 and CDR2 from the germline V gene are LNHDA and SQIVND (reference sequence). V trimming: 1 base; J trimming: 6 bases; junction bases outside the gene matches: 12. This CDR3 spans 18 amino acids. The CDR3 DNA is TGTGCCAGTAGTATAGTTGGGCCTAGCGGGAGTGTTACCAATGAGCAGTTCTTC. Residues: CASSIVGPSGSVTNEQFF.

The chain links TRBV6-5 to TRBJ1-2, with 9 bases fitting TRBD1. The CDR3 spans 14 residues. The ends lost 2 bases at V and 8 bases at J; junction bases unmatched: 6. Germline assignment: CDR1 MNHEY and CDR2 SVGAGI. The CDR3 is CASSYTGQGPGYTF. As DNA, the CDR3 is TGTGCCAGCAGTTACACTGGACAGGGGCCGGGCTACACCTTC.

This sequence joins TRBV11-3 and TRBJ2-3, with TRBD2 matching 9 bases. The CDR3 is made up of 16 amino acids. Looked up from germline, CDR1 is SGHNT and CDR2 is YENEEA. J was trimmed by 7 bases and V by 1 base; bases with no gene match: 9. The CDR3 spells CASSLGTSAKGHTQYF. In nucleotides, the CDR3 is TGTGCCAGCAGCTTAGGGACTAGCGCGAAGGGTCATACGCAGTATTTT.

The V call is TRBV7-8, the J call TRBJ2-7; D is possibly TRBD1 (5 bases). Trimming took off 3 bases at V and 1 base at J, with 10 bases between the two ends. Germline V lookup: CDR1 SGHVS, CDR2 FQNEAQ. This CDR3 is built from 14 residues. CDR3 DNA sequence: TGTGCCAGCAGCTTCCGCAGGGTATCCTACGAGCAGTACTTC. This codes for CASSFRRVSYEQYF. Drawing the rest from reference TRBV7-8 and TRBJ2-7, the complete variable domain is GAGVSQSPRYKVAKRGQDVALRCDPISGHVSLFWYQQALGQGPEFLTYFQNEAQLDKSGLPSDRFFAERPEGSVSTLKIQRTQQEDSAVYLCASSFRRVSYEQYFGPGTRLTVT.

V and J are TRBV7-2 and TRBJ1-2; 7 bases are a match to TRBD1. V lost 3 bases, J lost 8 bases, and 12 bases stayed unmatched. Germline CDR1 is SGHTA and CDR2 is FQGNSA. The CDR3 runs 15 residues. DNA for the CDR3: TGTGCCAGCAGCTTTTTTAAAGGGGGCGCCCAAGGCTACACCTTC. As protein: CASSFFKGGAQGYTF. The full variable domain, rest sourced from reference TRBV7-2 and TRBJ1-2, is GAGVSQSPSNKVTEKGKDVELRCDPISGHTALYWYRQSLGQGLEFLIYFQGNSAPDKSGLPSDRFSAERTGGSVSTLTIQRTQQEDSAVYLCASSFFKGGAQGYTFGSGTRLTVV.